These 24 T cell receptor beta chains originate from one sample sequenced in a study of cytomegalovirus exposure and HLA in healthy donors. Primers: 60 Vbeta forward and 13 Jbeta reverse. Sequenced by immunoSEQ multiplex PCR; TCRdb stores in-frame clones only, minus some. The repertoire has a few hundred thousand clones, about 90% of them found once; the top ten carry roughly 1.6%. The sequencing input was PBMCs. These receptors all come from a girl aged 2-10 years in good health and CMV-seronegative.

The rearrangement uses TRBV30 and TRBJ2-5, with 8 bases aligning to TRBD1. This CDR3 has 13 residues. The germline V gene has CDR1 GTSNPN and CDR2 SVGIG (reference sequence). The J segment lost 4 bases and the V segment lost 3 bases, leaving 4 bases of the junction unmatched. The CDR3 DNA reads as TGTGCCTGGAGCAGGGGGCGGATAGAGACCCAGTACTTC. Protein: CAWSRGRIETQYF.

This clone was counted once. The chain carries TRBV19 and TRBJ1-1, with D hard to call. V lost 2 bases to trimming and J lost 2 bases, with 9 bases between them. This CDR3 is built from 14 residues. Germline values: CDR1 LNHDA, CDR2 SQIVND (reference sequence). DNA for the CDR3: TGTGCCAGTAGTATATCCAGACTAAACACTGAAGCTTTCTTT. Its translation: CASSISRLNTEAFF.

The rearrangement joins TRBV6-1 to TRBJ2-5, with 15 bases lining up with TRBD2. CDR3 length: 16 amino acids. V was pared by 1 base and J by 6 bases, with 3 bases of the junction left unmatched. Looked up from germline, CDR1 is MNHNS and CDR2 is SASEGT. The DNA of the CDR3 is TGTGCCAGCAGTGAAGGGGGGACTAGCGGGGGGCAGACCCAGTACTTC. It translates to CASSEGGTSGGQTQYF.

This rearrangement joins TRBV9 to TRBJ2-5, with 7 positions matching TRBD1. The V gene's germline CDR1 is SGDLS and CDR2 YYNGEE. The CDR3 contains 16 residues. The junction had 7 bases not matched to a gene; V was cut back by 1 base and J by 1 base. This CDR3 is CASSVSTGNVQETQYF. The CDR3 bases are TGTGCCAGCAGCGTATCGACAGGGAACGTCCAAGAGACCCAGTACTTC.

The V call is TRBV27, the J call TRBJ2-7, with TRBD2 as a possible D gene (6 bases). Germline-derived CDR1 and CDR2 are MNHEY and SMNVEV (reference sequence). The V end was cut by 6 bases, the J end by 4 bases, with 19 bases between. The CDR3 length is 15 residues. CDR3 bases: TGTGCCAGCAGATTCGGTGTAGCGGAATTATACGAGCAGTACTTC. This gives the protein CASRFGVAELYEQYF.

The rearrangement uses TRBV27 and TRBJ2-5, with D possibly matching TRBD2 (6 bases). Trimming stripped 1 base from V and 0 bases from J, with 9 bases between. CDR1 is MNHEY, CDR2 SMNVEV, per germline (reference sequence). The CDR3 length is 15 residues. CDR3 region: CASSLFSGNQETQYF. The CDR3 DNA follows: TGTGCCAGCAGTTTATTTAGCGGAAACCAAGAGACCCAGTACTTC.

The chain couples TRBV25-1 to TRBJ2-5, with TRBD2 identical over 12 bases. CDR1 and CDR2 from the germline V gene are MGHDK and SYGVNS. CDR3 length: 15 amino acids. The V and J ends lost 8 bases and 5 bases, in that order; junction bases with no gene match: 9. CDR3 sequence: CASYRTSGEGETQYF. The CDR3 DNA follows: TGTGCCAGCTACCGGACTAGCGGGGAAGGGGAGACCCAGTACTTC.

This chain joins TRBV27 and TRBJ2-3, with D perhaps TRBD2 (6 bases). The germline V gene has CDR1 MNHEY and CDR2 SMNVEV (reference sequence). The CDR3 runs 16 residues. The V gene lost 6 bases and the J gene lost 1 base, with 17 bases spanning the gap. In nucleotides, the CDR3 is TGTGCCAGCAGGGCCCGACCGCGGGGACGCACAGATACGCAGTATTTT. It codes for CASRARPRGRTDTQYF.

This sequence joins TRBV27 and TRBJ2-1; 13 nucleotides align to TRBD2. This CDR3 region has 16 residues. From germline, CDR1 is MNHEY and CDR2 SMNVEV (reference sequence). With 7 bases clipped from V and 2 bases from J, the junction kept 5 bases outside the gene matches. CDR3 region: CASKGLAGTPYNEQFF. CDR3 DNA sequence: TGTGCCAGCAAGGGACTAGCGGGGACCCCCTACAATGAGCAGTTCTTC.

This chain uses TRBV7-2 with TRBJ1-5; D is unclear. Germline CDR1 reads SGHTA; CDR2 reads FQGNSA. The V end was cut by 2 bases, the J end by 0 bases, with 5 bases between. The CDR3 runs to 14 residues. The DNA of the CDR3 is TGTGCCAGCAGCTTATTAGATAGCAATCAGCCCCAGCATTTT. Amino acid sequence: CASSLLDSNQPQHF.

This chain joins TRBV15 and TRBJ1-1; D may be TRBD1 (5 bases). CDR1 LNHNV and CDR2 YYDKDF come from the germline V gene (reference sequence). CDR3 length: 13 residues. CDR3 loop: CATQELPGTEAFF. DNA for the CDR3: TGTGCTACACAGGAACTCCCCGGCACTGAAGCTTTCTTT.

CDR3 sequence (DNA): TGTGCCAGCAGCTCAAGCGGGGGGGCCCGAGAGACCCAGTACTTC. Amino acid sequence: CASSSSGGARETQYF. V and J are TRBV7-8 and TRBJ2-5, with 10 bases matching TRBD2. This CDR3 is built from 15 residues. CDR1 and CDR2 (germline): SGHVS, FQNEAQ. V trimming: 4 bases; J trimming: 4 bases; junction bases outside the gene matches: 6.

The V gene is TRBV19, the J gene TRBJ1-3, with unresolved D. Germline V gene sequence: CDR1 LNHDA, CDR2 SQIVND (reference sequence). The length of the CDR3 is 14 residues. Between the trimmed V and J ends, which lost 4 bases and 0 bases, there was a span of 7 bases. The DNA of the CDR3 is TGTGCCAGTAGTAGGAGTAACTCTGGAAACACCATATATTTT. Amino acids: CASSRSNSGNTIYF.

This sequence joins TRBV5-4 and TRBJ2-7; D remains ambiguous. The CDR3 is 14 residues long. Trimming stripped 2 bases from V and 2 bases from J, with 11 bases between. Germline V lookup: CDR1 SGHNT, CDR2 YYREEE (reference sequence). DNA for the CDR3: TGTGCCAGCAGCTTACACGGCGGTACCTACGAGCAGTACTTC. As protein: CASSLHGGTYEQYF.

The rearrangement links TRBV5-4 to TRBJ2-1, with D unresolved. The CDR3 runs 14 residues. Germline V lookup: CDR1 SGHNT, CDR2 YYREEE (reference sequence). Deletions cut 0 bases from V and 3 bases from J, with 7 bases between. The CDR3 sequence is CASSLGGDYNEQFF. CDR3 bases: TGTGCCAGCAGCTTGGGAGGAGACTACAATGAGCAGTTCTTC.

The rearrangement links TRBV25-1 to TRBJ2-3; 8 positions match TRBD1. V shed 3 bases, J shed 0 bases, and the junction held 11 bases outside the gene matches. Germline CDR1 is MGHDK and CDR2 is SYGVNS. This CDR3 contains 18 residues. The CDR3 DNA reads TGTGCCAGCAGTGACCCCCGCGGACAGGGCCAGAGCACAGATACGCAGTATTTT. Translation gives CASSDPRGQGQSTDTQYF.

The chain couples TRBV7-9 to TRBJ2-7, with TRBD2 matching 11 bases. CDR1 SEHNR and CDR2 FQNEAQ come from the germline V gene (reference sequence). The CDR3 spans 15 residues. V was clipped by 5 bases and J by 4 bases; unmatched bases: 7. As DNA, the CDR3 is TGTGCCAGCAGCGTTACACTAGCGGGAGATTACGAGCAGTACTTC. It specifies CASSVTLAGDYEQYF.

The J gene is TRBJ2-7, the V gene TRBV7-2; D is undetermined. Trimming removed 4 bases from V and 4 bases from J, with 11 bases in between. CDR3 length: 13 amino acids. The germline CDR1 and CDR2 sequences are SGHTA and FQGNSA. The DNA of the CDR3 is TGTGCCAGCAGCTCCGGCTCACAGTACGAGCAGTACTTC. Protein sequence: CASSSGSQYEQYF. Combining the CDR3 with reference TRBV7-2 and TRBJ2-7 gives the whole variable domain GAGVSQSPSNKVTEKGKDVELRCDPISGHTALYWYRQSLGQGLEFLIYFQGNSAPDKSGLPSDRFSAERTGGSVSTLTIQRTQQEDSAVYLCASSSGSQYEQYFGPGTRLTVT.

The rearrangement links TRBV6-5 to TRBJ1-4; no reliable D call. V was pared by 6 bases and J by 8 bases, with 16 bases between. This CDR3 is 14 amino acids long. Germline V gene lookup returns CDR1 MNHEY and CDR2 SVGAGI. CDR3 protein: CASRVGLKQEKLFF. CDR3 sequence (DNA): TGTGCCAGCAGGGTCGGACTAAAACAAGAAAAACTGTTTTTT.

This clone was seen a single time. The rearrangement uses TRBV5-6 and TRBJ2-7, with D possibly being TRBD1 (5 bases). The CDR3 covers 16 residues. Trimming shortened V by 2 bases and J by 5 bases, and 20 bases separated the two germline ends. The germline V gene encodes CDR1 SGHDT and CDR2 YYEEEE. CDR3 coding DNA: TGTGCCAGCAGCTTTGGTTGGGCAGGGCTGGGAAACGAGCAGTACTTC. This translates into CASSFGWAGLGNEQYF.

V and J are TRBV27 and TRBJ1-6; D is unresolved. Trimming removed 6 bases at V and 9 bases at J, with 18 bases between. Germline V lookup: CDR1 MNHEY, CDR2 SMNVEV (reference sequence). The CDR3 is 15 residues long. The CDR3 sequence is CASSLTAIDFSPLHF. The DNA of the CDR3 is TGTGCCAGCAGCTTGACTGCTATCGACTTTTCACCCCTCCACTTT.

The V call is TRBV10-3, the J call TRBJ2-7, with TRBD2 as a possible D gene (5 bases). CDR1 ENHRY and CDR2 SYGVKD come from the germline V gene. Trimming left V 2 bases short and J 1 base short, with 18 bases between. This CDR3 spans 17 amino acids. The CDR3 protein is CAISEGVGVWTSYEQYF. In DNA form, the CDR3 reads TGTGCCATCAGTGAGGGGGTCGGGGTATGGACTTCCTACGAGCAGTACTTC.

The chain combines TRBV10-3 with TRBJ2-5, with 7 positions matching TRBD1. CDR1 is ENHRY, CDR2 SYGVKD, per germline. CDR3 length: 14 residues. V shed 6 bases and J 0 bases; nucleotides not matched to a gene: 4. The CDR3 reads CAISGQEYQETQYF. The CDR3 coding sequence is TGTGCCATCAGCGGACAGGAGTACCAAGAGACCCAGTACTTC.

This clone has more than one count but fewer than ten. The chain joins TRBV5-4 to TRBJ2-3; 9 bases map to TRBD2. The trim removed 2 bases at V and 3 bases at J, leaving 7 bases unmatched. The CDR3 covers 16 residues. In germline, CDR1 is SGHNT, CDR2 YYREEE (reference sequence). CDR3 DNA: TGTGCCAGCAGCTTTAGCGGGAGAGGGGCGACAGATACGCAGTATTTT. It encodes CASSFSGRGATDTQYF.